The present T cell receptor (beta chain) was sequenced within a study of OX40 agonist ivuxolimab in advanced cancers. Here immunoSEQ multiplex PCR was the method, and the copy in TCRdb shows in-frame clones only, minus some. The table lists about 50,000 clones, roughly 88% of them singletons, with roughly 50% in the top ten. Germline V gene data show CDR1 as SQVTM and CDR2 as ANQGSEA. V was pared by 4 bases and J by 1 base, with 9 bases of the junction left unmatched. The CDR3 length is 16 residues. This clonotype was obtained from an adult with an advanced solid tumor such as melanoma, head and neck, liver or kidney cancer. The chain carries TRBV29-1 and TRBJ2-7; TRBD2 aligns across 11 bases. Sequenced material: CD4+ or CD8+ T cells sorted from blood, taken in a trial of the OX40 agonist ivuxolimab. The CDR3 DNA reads TGCAGCGTTGTCCAGGTTGGGACTAGCGGATCCTACGAGCAGTACTTC. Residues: CSVVQVGTSGSYEQYF.